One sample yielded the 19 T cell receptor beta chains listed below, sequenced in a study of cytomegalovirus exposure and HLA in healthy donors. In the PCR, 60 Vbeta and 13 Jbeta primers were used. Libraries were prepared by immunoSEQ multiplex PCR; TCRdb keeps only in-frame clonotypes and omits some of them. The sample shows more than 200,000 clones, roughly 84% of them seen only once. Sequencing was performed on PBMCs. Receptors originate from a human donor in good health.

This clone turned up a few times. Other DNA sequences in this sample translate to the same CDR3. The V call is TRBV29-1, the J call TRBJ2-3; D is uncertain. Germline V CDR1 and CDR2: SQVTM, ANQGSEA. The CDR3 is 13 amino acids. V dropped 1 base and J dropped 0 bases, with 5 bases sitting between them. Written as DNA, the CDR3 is TGCAGCGTTGAAGTTACTAGCACAGATACGCAGTATTTT. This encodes CSVEVTSTDTQYF.

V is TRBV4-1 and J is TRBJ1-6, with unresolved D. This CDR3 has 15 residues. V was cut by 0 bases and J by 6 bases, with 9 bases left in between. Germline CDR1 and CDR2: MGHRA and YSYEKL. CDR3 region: CASSQDNNLNSPLHF. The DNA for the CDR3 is TGCGCCAGCAGCCAAGACAACAATCTTAATTCACCCCTCCACTTT.

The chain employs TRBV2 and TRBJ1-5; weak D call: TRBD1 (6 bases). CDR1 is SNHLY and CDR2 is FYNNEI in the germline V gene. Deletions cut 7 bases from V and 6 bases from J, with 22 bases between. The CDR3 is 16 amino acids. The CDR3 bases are TGTGCCAGCACCGACCGCGGGGGGGGCCTCGCTCAGCCCCAGCATTTT. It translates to CASTDRGGGLAQPQHF. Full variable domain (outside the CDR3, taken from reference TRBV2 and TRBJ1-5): EPEVTQTPSHQVTQMGQEVILRCVPISNHLYFYWYRQILGQKVEFLVSFYNNEISEKSEIFDDQFSVERPDGSNFTLKIRSTKLEDSAMYFCASTDRGGGLAQPQHFGDGTRLSIL.

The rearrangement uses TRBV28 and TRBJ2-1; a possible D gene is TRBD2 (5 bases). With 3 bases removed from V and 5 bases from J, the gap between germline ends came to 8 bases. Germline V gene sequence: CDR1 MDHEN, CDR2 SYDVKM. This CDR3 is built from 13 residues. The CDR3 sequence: CASSFEGHNEQFF. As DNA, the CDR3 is TGTGCCAGCAGTTTCGAGGGCCACAATGAGCAGTTCTTC. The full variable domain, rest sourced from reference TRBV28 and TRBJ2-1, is DVKVTQSSRYLVKRTGEKVFLECVQDMDHENMFWYRQDPGLGLRLIYFSYDVKMKEKGDIPEGYSVSREKKERFSLILESASTNQTSMYLCASSFEGHNEQFFGPGTRLTVL.

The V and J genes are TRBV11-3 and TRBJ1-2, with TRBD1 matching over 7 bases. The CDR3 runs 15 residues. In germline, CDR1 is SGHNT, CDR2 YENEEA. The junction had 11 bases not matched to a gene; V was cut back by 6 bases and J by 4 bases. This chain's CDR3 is CASRHDTGDAYGYTF. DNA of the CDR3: TGTGCCAGCAGACACGATACAGGGGACGCCTATGGCTACACCTTC.

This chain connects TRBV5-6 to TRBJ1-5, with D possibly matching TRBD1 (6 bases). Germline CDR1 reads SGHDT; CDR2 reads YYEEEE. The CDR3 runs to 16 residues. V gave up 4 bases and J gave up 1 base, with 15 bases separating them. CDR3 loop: CASSRAPGESNQPQHF. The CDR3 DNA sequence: TGTGCCAGCAGCAGAGCCCCAGGGGAGAGCAATCAGCCCCAGCATTTT.

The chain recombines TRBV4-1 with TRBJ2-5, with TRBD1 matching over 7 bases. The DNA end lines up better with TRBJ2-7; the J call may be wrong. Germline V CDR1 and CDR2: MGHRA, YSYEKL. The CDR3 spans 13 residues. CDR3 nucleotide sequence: TGCGCCAGCAGCCAAGCCAGGGGGTACGAGCAGTACTTC. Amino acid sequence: CASSQARGYEQYF.

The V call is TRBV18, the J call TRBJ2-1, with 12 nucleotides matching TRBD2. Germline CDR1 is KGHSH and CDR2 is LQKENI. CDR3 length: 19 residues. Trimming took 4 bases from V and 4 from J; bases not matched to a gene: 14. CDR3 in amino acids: CASSRTSGMGKRSYNEQFF. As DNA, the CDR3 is TGTGCCAGCTCACGGACTAGCGGGATGGGTAAGAGGTCATACAATGAGCAGTTCTTC.

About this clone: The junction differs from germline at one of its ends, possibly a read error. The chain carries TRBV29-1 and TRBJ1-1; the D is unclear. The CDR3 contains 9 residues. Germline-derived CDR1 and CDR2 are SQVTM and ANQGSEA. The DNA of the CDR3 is TGCAGCGCTAGGCCTGGTTGGATCTTT. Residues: CSARPGWIF.

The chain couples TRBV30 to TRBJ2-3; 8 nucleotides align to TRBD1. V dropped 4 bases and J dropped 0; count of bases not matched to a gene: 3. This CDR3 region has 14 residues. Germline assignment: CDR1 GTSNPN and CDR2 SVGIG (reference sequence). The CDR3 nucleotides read TGTGCCTGGAACAGGGGGGTTAGCACAGATACGCAGTATTTT. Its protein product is CAWNRGVSTDTQYF.

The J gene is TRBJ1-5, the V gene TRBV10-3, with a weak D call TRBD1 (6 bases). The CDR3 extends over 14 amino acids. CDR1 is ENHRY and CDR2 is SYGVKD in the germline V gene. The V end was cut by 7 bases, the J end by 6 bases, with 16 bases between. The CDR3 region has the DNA TGTGCCATCAAAAGCAGCGGGGGCGGTCAGCCCCAGCATTTT. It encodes CAIKSSGGGQPQHF.

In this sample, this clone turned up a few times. CDR3 sequence reads: CASSVTGGQSYYEQYF. The CDR3 region has the DNA TGTGCCAGCAGCGTAACGGGGGGGCAGAGTTACTACGAGCAGTACTTC. The gene calls are TRBV9 and TRBJ2-7, with 8 bases identical to TRBD2. With V trimmed by 1 base and J by 3 bases, 9 bases remained unmatched. The CDR3 runs to 16 residues. Germline loops: CDR1 SGDLS, CDR2 YYNGEE.

The CDR3 nucleotides are TGTGCCAGCAGCAAGGGACAGGGTGCCAACACTGAAGCTTTCTTT. This encodes CASSKGQGANTEAFF. The chain carries TRBV5-6 and TRBJ1-1; 9 nucleotides align to TRBD1. The germline gives CDR1 SGHDT, CDR2 YYEEEE. The ends lost 4 bases at V and 2 bases at J; junction bases unmatched: 6. CDR3 length: 15 residues.

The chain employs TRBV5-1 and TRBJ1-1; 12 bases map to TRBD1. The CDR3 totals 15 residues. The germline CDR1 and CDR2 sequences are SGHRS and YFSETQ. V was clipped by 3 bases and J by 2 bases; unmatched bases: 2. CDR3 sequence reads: CASSWGQGANTEAFF. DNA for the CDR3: TGCGCCAGCAGCTGGGGACAGGGGGCAAACACTGAAGCTTTCTTT.

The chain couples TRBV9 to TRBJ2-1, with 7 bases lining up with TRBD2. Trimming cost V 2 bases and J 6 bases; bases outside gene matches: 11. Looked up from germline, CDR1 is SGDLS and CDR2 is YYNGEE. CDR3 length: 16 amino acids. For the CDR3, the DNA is TGTGCCAGCAGCGTTTTTGACGGGGGAGGGGTCAATGAGCAGTTCTTC. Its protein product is CASSVFDGGGVNEQFF.

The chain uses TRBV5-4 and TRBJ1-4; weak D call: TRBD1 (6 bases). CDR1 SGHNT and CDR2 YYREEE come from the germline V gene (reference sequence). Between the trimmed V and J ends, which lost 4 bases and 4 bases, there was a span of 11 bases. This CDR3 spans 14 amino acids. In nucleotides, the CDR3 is TGTGCCAGCAGCGAACAGGGCCTTAATGAAAAACTGTTTTTT. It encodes CASSEQGLNEKLFF.

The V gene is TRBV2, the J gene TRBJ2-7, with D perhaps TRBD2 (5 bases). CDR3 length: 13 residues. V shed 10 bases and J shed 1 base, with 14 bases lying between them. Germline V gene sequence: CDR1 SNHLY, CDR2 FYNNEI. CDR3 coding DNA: TGTGCCATGACGCGGTCGGGGTCCTACGAGCAGTACTTC. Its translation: CAMTRSGSYEQYF.

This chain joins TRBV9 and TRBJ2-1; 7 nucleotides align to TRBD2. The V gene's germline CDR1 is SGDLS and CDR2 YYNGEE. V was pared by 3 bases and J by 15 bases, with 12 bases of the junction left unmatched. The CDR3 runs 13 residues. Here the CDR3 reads CASSEDSGTKRFF. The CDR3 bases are TGTGCCAGCAGCGAGGATTCAGGGACTAAAAGGTTCTTC.

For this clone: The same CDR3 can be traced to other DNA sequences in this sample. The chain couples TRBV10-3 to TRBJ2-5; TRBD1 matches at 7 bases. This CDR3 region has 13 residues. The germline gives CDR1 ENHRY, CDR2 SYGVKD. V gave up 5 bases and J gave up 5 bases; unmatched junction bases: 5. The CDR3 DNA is TGTGCCATCAGTCGACAGGGTGGGGAGACCCAGTACTTC. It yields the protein CAISRQGGETQYF.